This entry lists 22 T cell receptor beta chains sequenced from one sample in a study of OX40 agonist ivuxolimab in advanced cancers. Only in-frame clones appear in the TCRdb table, and some are missing; sequencing was by immunoSEQ multiplex PCR. The sample yields tens of thousands of clones, 84% seen once. This sample comprised CD4+ or CD8+ T cells sorted from blood, obtained in a trial of the OX40 agonist ivuxolimab. The receptor source for this set is an adult with an advanced solid tumor such as melanoma, head and neck, liver or kidney cancer.

V and J are TRBV2 and TRBJ2-7, with a weak D call TRBD2 (6 bases). V lost 1 base and J 10 bases, leaving 20 bases between the germline ends. Germline CDR1 is SNHLY and CDR2 is FYNNEI. The CDR3 consists of 15 residues. In DNA, the CDR3 is TGTGCCAGCAGTGAAGGTAAAGTGGCGCCGGGACTTCAGTACTTC. Translated, it gives CASSEGKVAPGLQYF. The variable domain in full, with the rest retrieved from reference TRBV2 and TRBJ2-7, is EPEVTQTPSHQVTQMGQEVILRCVPISNHLYFYWYRQILGQKVEFLVSFYNNEISEKSEIFDDQFSVERPDGSNFTLKIRSTKLEDSAMYFCASSEGKVAPGLQYFGPGTRLTVT.

Details on this clone: The sample contains more than one DNA sequence encoding this CDR3. The DNA for the CDR3 is TGTGCCAGTAGTATTAGACCAACTAATGAAAAACTGTTTTTT. Its protein product is CASSIRPTNEKLFF. The chain uses TRBV19 and TRBJ1-4; D unclear. The CDR3 is 14 residues long. V was shortened by 3 bases and J by 0 bases, with 5 bases between the two germline ends. Germline V gene lookup returns CDR1 LNHDA and CDR2 SQIVND (reference sequence).

The chain combines TRBV4-1 with TRBJ2-2, with D perhaps given as TRBD1 or TRBD2 (5 bases each). The CDR3 loop spans 16 amino acids. V was trimmed by 3 bases and J by 4 bases, leaving 15 bases between them. Germline CDR1 and CDR2: MGHRA and YSYEKL. For the CDR3, the DNA is TGCGCCAGCAGCCAGACCCTCGGGGCGGGCACCGGGGAGCTGTTTTTT. Translated: CASSQTLGAGTGELFF.

The chain couples TRBV5-1 to TRBJ1-2; D perhaps matches TRBD1 (5 bases). The CDR3 consists of 15 residues. The germline CDR1 and CDR2 sequences are SGHRS and YFSETQ. The V gene lost 0 bases and the J gene lost 4 bases, with 13 bases spanning the gap. CDR3 DNA: TGCGCCAGCAGCTTGGTGACCGCAGGGTCCTATGGCTACACCTTC. This translates into CASSLVTAGSYGYTF.

This clone appeared a single time. V usage is TRBV7-3 and J usage is TRBJ2-4; unclear D gene. The CDR3 is 15 residues long. The V gene lost 1 base and the J gene lost 3 bases, with 10 bases spanning the gap. CDR1 is SGHTA and CDR2 is FQGTGA in the germline V gene. This CDR3 reads CASSLIPSHKNIQYF. As DNA, the CDR3 is TGTGCCAGCAGCTTAATCCCCTCTCACAAAAACATTCAGTACTTC.

The chain links TRBV6-9 to TRBJ2-7; 7 bases line up with TRBD2. The CDR3 is 15 residues long. Per the germline V gene, CDR1 is MNHGY and CDR2 is SVAAGI. Unmatched junction bases numbered 10, after V lost 7 bases and J lost 1 base. The DNA for the CDR3 is TGTGCCAGCACTCCAGGAGCGGGACGGTCCTACGAGCAGTACTTC. Amino acid sequence: CASTPGAGRSYEQYF.

The V gene is TRBV7-9, the J gene TRBJ1-2; D unclear. Germline values: CDR1 SEHNR, CDR2 FQNEAQ (reference sequence). CDR3 size: 16 residues. Between the trimmed V and J ends, which lost 5 bases and 4 bases, there was a span of 20 bases. The CDR3, as DNA: TGTGCCAGCAGCCCCCGGGCCTCCTATTCAGGCTATGGCTACACCTTC. The encoded protein is CASSPRASYSGYGYTF.

The chain's CDR3 is CASSQPAGQLSRELFF. The CDR3 DNA sequence: TGTGCCAGCTCACAGCCGGCGGGGCAGCTGAGTCGGGAGCTGTTTTTT. This sequence joins TRBV18 and TRBJ2-2; weak D call: TRBD2 (6 bases). The length of the CDR3 is 16 residues. The V and J ends lost 4 bases and 9 bases respectively, with 21 bases between them. CDR1 is KGHSH and CDR2 is LQKENI in the germline V gene. The whole variable domain, filled in from reference TRBV18 and TRBJ2-2, reads NAGVMQNPRHLVRRRGQEARLRCSPMKGHSHVYWYRQLPEEGLKFMVYLQKENIIDESGMPKERFSAEFPKEGPSILRIQQVVRGDSAAYFCASSQPAGQLSRELFFGEGSRLTVL.

This CDR3 is CASSFQGNSGNTIYF. The CDR3 DNA reads TGTGCCAGCAGTTTTCAGGGAAACTCTGGAAACACCATATATTTT. The chain employs TRBV2 and TRBJ1-3; the D gene is possibly TRBD1 (5 bases). This CDR3 has 15 residues. CDR1 and CDR2 from the germline V gene are SNHLY and FYNNEI. Trimming shortened V by 5 bases and J by 0 bases, and 11 bases separated the two germline ends.

This clone was recorded a few times. The chain couples TRBV27 to TRBJ2-7; TRBD1 might be the D (6 bases). V shed 6 bases and J shed 3 bases, with 12 bases lying between them. CDR1 is MNHEY, CDR2 SMNVEV, per germline (reference sequence). The CDR3 is made up of 13 amino acids. This chain's CDR3 is CASRNRVGYEQYF. DNA for the CDR3: TGTGCCAGCAGAAACAGGGTGGGCTACGAGCAGTACTTC.

This chain links TRBV6-5 with TRBJ1-2; 8 bases are a match to TRBD1. Trimming at V came to 6 bases and at J to 6 bases, leaving 9 bases not matched to a gene. This CDR3 has 14 residues. Germline V CDR1 and CDR2: MNHEY, SVGAGI. The CDR3 nucleotides are TGTGCCAGCAGATTAACAGGGGGGTGGGATGGCTACACCTTC. Protein product: CASRLTGGWDGYTF.

The rearrangement uses TRBV12-5 and TRBJ1-1; 7 nucleotides line up with TRBD1. CDR1 and CDR2 from the germline V gene are LGHNT and FRNRAP. The CDR3 is 16 residues long. After removal of 0 bases from V and 11 bases from J, the junction contained 15 bases not matched to a gene. This chain's CDR3 is CASGLVQGQLLLGAFF. In nucleotides, the CDR3 is TGTGCTAGTGGTTTGGTTCAGGGACAGCTCCTCCTTGGGGCTTTCTTT.

The J gene is TRBJ2-2, the V gene TRBV7-3; TRBD2 matches 8 bases. Trimming took 2 bases from V and 7 from J; bases not matched to a gene: 9. The CDR3 totals 16 residues. The germline V gene has CDR1 SGHTA and CDR2 FQGTGA. The CDR3 loop reads CASSLAGGQVSGELFF. Written as DNA, the CDR3 is TGTGCCAGCAGCTTAGCGGGGGGCCAAGTCAGCGGGGAGCTGTTTTTT.

This clone was found once. The rearrangement links TRBV6-5 to TRBJ2-2; a possible D gene is TRBD1 (5 bases). The CDR3 is made up of 16 amino acids. Germline V CDR1 and CDR2: MNHEY, SVGAGI. Trimming took off 0 bases at V and 4 bases at J, with 12 bases between the two ends. Written as DNA, the CDR3 is TGTGCCAGCAGTTACTCCCCAAGACAGTTCACCGGGGAGCTGTTTTTT. It translates to CASSYSPRQFTGELFF.

The chain links TRBV4-3 to TRBJ2-3, with D possibly being TRBD1 or TRBD2 (6 bases each). Trimming removed 1 base at V and 1 base at J, with 9 bases between. Germline assignment: CDR1 LGHNA and CDR2 YSLEER. CDR3 size: 15 residues. The CDR3 protein is CASSQAGARTDTQYF. In nucleotides, the CDR3 is TGCGCCAGCAGCCAAGCGGGGGCCCGCACAGATACGCAGTATTTT.

The V call is TRBV10-3, the J call TRBJ2-1, with 7 positions matching TRBD2. This CDR3 spans 14 amino acids. The V segment lost 11 bases and the J segment 5 bases; nucleotides outside the gene matches: 12. From germline, CDR1 is ENHRY and CDR2 SYGVKD. DNA of the CDR3: TGTGCCGCCTCCGGGACTAACACTAACAATGAGCAGTTCTTC. Translation gives CAASGTNTNNEQFF.

V gene TRBV11-3 combines with J gene TRBJ2-5; 10 positions agree with TRBD2. V dropped 5 bases and J dropped 3; count of bases not matched to a gene: 3. In germline, CDR1 is SGHNT, CDR2 YENEEA. The CDR3 sequence is 14 residues long. CDR3 protein: CASSVLAGEETQYF. In nucleotides, the CDR3 is TGTGCCAGCAGCGTGCTAGCGGGAGAAGAGACCCAGTACTTC.

The V gene is TRBV5-6, the J gene TRBJ1-2, with D possibly being TRBD1 (5 bases). Germline-derived CDR1 and CDR2 are SGHDT and YYEEEE. This CDR3 is 16 amino acids long. The V gene lost 0 bases and the J gene lost 3 bases, with 15 bases spanning the gap. CDR3 protein: CASSLASRGLYYGYTF. CDR3 nucleotide sequence: TGTGCCAGCAGCTTGGCCTCGCGGGGCTTATACTATGGCTACACCTTC.

The gene calls are TRBV7-9 and TRBJ2-2, with 13 bases aligning to TRBD2. Losses at the gene ends were 11 bases for V and 4 bases for J; bases not matched to a gene: 4. This CDR3 region has 14 residues. Germline CDR1 reads SEHNR; CDR2 reads FQNEAQ (reference sequence). CDR3 in amino acids: CAPGLAGITGELFF. The CDR3 coding sequence is TGTGCCCCGGGACTAGCGGGGATCACCGGGGAGCTGTTTTTT. Combining the CDR3 with reference TRBV7-9 and TRBJ2-2 gives the whole variable domain DTGVSQNPRHKITKRGQNVTFRCDPISEHNRLYWYRQTLGQGPEFLTYFQNEAQLEKSRLLSDRFSAERPKGSFSTLEIQRTEQGDSAMYLCAPGLAGITGELFFGEGSRLTVL.

Here the CDR3 reads CASSDIGGSDEQYF. CDR3 sequence (DNA): TGCGCCAGCAGCGACATTGGGGGTTCCGACGAGCAGTACTTC. The rearrangement uses TRBV5-1 and TRBJ2-7; D might be TRBD1 or TRBD2, each matching 5 bases. V was trimmed by 4 bases and J by 5 bases, leaving 16 bases between them. This CDR3 comprises 14 residues. Germline loops: CDR1 SGHRS, CDR2 YFSETQ. Based on the CDR3 plus reference TRBV5-1 and TRBJ2-7, the full variable domain is KAGVTQTPRYLIKTRGQQVTLSCSPISGHRSVSWYQQTPGQGLQFLFEYFSETQRNKGNFPGRFSGRQFSNSRSEMNVSTLELGDSALYLCASSDIGGSDEQYFGPGTRLTVT.

V usage is TRBV7-6 and J usage is TRBJ2-5, with 11 bases matching TRBD1. This CDR3 region has 15 residues. Germline V gene data show CDR1 as SGHVS and CDR2 as FNYEAQ. The ends lost 5 bases at V and 4 bases at J; junction bases unmatched: 6. CDR3 DNA sequence: TGTGCCAGCAGCAGATCCGGGACAGGGGGAGAGACCCAGTACTTC. Its translation is CASSRSGTGGETQYF. Complete variable domain (other parts from reference TRBV7-6 and TRBJ2-5): GAGVSQSPRYKVTKRGQDVALRCDPISGHVSLYWYRQALGQGPEFLTYFNYEAQQDKSGLPNDRFSAERPEGSISTLTIQRTEQRDSAMYRCASSRSGTGGETQYFGPGTRLLVL.

The chain has TRBV11-2 and TRBJ2-5, with 10 nucleotides matching TRBD1. Per germline, CDR1 SGHAT and CDR2 FQNNGV. V gave up 1 base and J gave up 11 bases; unmatched junction bases: 16. The CDR3 sequence is 17 residues long. CDR3 nucleotides: TGTGCCAGCAGCTTAGTCGGGGGGACAGGGGCTTTGGGTGAGCAGTACTTC. Its protein is CASSLVGGTGALGEQYF.